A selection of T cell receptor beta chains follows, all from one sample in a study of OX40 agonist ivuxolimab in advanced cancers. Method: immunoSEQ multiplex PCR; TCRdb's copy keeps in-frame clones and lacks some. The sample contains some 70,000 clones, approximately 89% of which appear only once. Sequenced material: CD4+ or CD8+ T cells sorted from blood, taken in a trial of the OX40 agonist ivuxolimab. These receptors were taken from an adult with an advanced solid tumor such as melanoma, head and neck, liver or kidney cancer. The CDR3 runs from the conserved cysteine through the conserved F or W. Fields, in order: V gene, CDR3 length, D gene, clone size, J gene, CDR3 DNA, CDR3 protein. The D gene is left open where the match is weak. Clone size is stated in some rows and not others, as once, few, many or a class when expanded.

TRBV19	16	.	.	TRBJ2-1	TGTGCCAGTAGTACCCCGGGCAGGGGGGCCTACAATGAGCAGTTCTTC	CASSTPGRGAYNEQFF
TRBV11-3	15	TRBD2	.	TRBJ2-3	TGTGCCAGCAGCTTAAGGGGAGGGTCACAAGATACGCAGTATTTT	CASSLRGGSQDTQYF
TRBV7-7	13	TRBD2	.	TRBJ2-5	TGTGCTAGCAGCCCGGGGGGGGGAAAGACCCAGTACTTC	CASSPGGGKTQYF
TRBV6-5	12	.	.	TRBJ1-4	TGTGCCAGCAGTAACCAGGGTAGAGAACTGTTTTTT	CASSNQGRELFF
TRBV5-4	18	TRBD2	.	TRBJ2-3	TGTGCCAGCAGCTTGAAGGCTAGCGGGGGTACTAGCACAGATACGCAGTATTTT	CASSLKASGGTSTDTQYF
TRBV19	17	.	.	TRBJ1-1	TGTGCCAGTAGTATAGGGTGGCGGAGGGCCATGAACACTGAAGCTTTCTTT	CASSIGWRRAMNTEAFF
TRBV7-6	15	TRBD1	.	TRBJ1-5	TGTGCCAGCAGCTTAAGACAGGGCTTAGGTCAGCCCCAGCATTTT	CASSLRQGLGQPQHF
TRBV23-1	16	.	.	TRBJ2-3	TGCGCCAGCAGTCAACCAAGGGAAGCAGGCACAGATACGCAGTATTTT	CASSQPREAGTDTQYF
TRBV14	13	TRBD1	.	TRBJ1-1	TGTGCCAGCAGCGAGAACAGGGGCACTGAAGCTTTCTTT	CASSENRGTEAFF
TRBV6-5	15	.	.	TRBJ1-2	TGTGCCAGCAGCAAAACGAGGGCAGGAAACTATGGCTACACCTTC	CASSKTRAGNYGYTF
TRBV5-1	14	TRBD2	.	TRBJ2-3	TGCGCCAGCAGCGCTAGCGGACACACAGATACGCAGTATTTT	CASSASGHTDTQYF
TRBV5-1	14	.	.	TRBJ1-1	TGCGCCAGCAGCGCGATGGGGGAGGAATCTGAAGCTTTCTTT	CASSAMGEESEAFF
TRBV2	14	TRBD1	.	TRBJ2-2	TGTGCCAGCAGTGGGACAGGGGCCCCCGGGGAGCTGTTTTTT	CASSGTGAPGELFF
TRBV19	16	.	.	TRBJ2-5	TGTGCCAGTAGTATAGGGGGGCAGGGAGGGCAAGAGACCCAGTACTTC	CASSIGGQGGQETQYF
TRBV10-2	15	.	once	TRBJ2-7	TGCGCCAGCAGTGGCTCAACAGAAACCCTTTACGAGCAGTACTTC	CASSGSTETLYEQYF
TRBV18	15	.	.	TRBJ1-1	TGTGCCAGCTCACCACCGCAGGGTGGAGGGACTGAAGCTTTCTTT	CASSPPQGGGTEAFF
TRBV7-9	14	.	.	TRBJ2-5	TGTGCCAGCAGCTTAGTGGTAGGGGGAGAGACCCAGTACTTC	CASSLVVGGETQYF
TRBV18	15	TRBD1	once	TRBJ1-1	TGTGCCAGCTCACCTACTCCAGGGGGCGGGACTGAAGCTTTCTTT	CASSPTPGGGTEAFF
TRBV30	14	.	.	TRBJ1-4	TGTGCCTGGAGTCCCCCCCCAGCCCATGAAAAACTGTTTTTT	CAWSPPPAHEKLFF
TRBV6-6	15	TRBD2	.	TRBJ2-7	TGTGCCAGCACTCCCACGGGGCTAGCGGTCTACGAGCAGTACTTC	CASTPTGLAVYEQYF
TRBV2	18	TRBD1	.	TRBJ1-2	TGTGCCAGCAGACCAGATTCCGGGACAGGGGCCTATCACTATGGCTACACCTTC	CASRPDSGTGAYHYGYTF
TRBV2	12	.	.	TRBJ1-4	TGTGCCAGCAGGGATGGGAATGAAAAACTGTTTTTT	CASRDGNEKLFF
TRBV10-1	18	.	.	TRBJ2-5	TGCGCCAGCAGTGAGTCGTTTTTGGGACTGAGGGGCCGGGAGACCCAGTACTTC	CASSESFLGLRGRETQYF
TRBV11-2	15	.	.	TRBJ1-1	TGTGCCAGCAGCTTTTCAGCCGGGCGGAACACTGAAGCTTTCTTT	CASSFSAGRNTEAFF
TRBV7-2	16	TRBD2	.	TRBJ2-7	TGTGCCAGCAGCTTACGACTAGCGGGGGGAGAGTACGAGCAGTACTTC	CASSLRLAGGEYEQYF
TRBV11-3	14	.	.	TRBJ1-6	TGTGCCAGCAGCTTAGAGGCAGGAGGATCACCCCTCCACTTT	CASSLEAGGSPLHF
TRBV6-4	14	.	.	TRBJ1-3	TGTGCCAGCAGTGACCCGCGGGGGGGGAACACCATATATTTT	CASSDPRGGNTIYF
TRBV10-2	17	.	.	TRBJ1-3	TGCGCCAGCAGTGAAGGGGCAGGAGGATTCTCTGGAAACACCATATATTTT	CASSEGAGGFSGNTIYF
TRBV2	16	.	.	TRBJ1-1	TGTGCCAGCAGTGAACGCGGGGGCGCTGGGAACACTGAAGCTTTCTTT	CASSERGGAGNTEAFF
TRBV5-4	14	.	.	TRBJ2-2	TGTGCCAGCAGCTTGATAGGTAACACCGGGGAGCTGTTTTTT	CASSLIGNTGELFF
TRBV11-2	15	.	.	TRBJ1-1	TGTGCCAGCAGCTCCTCTACAGGGTCGGGCACTGAAGCTTTCTTT	CASSSSTGSGTEAFF
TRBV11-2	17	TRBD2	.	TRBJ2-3	TGTGCCAGCAGCTTAGGGACTAGCGGGGGACACACAGATACGCAGTATTTT	CASSLGTSGGHTDTQYF
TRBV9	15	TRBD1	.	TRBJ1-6	TGTGCCAGCAGCGCATCCGGGACAGTGAGTTCACCCCTCCACTTT	CASSASGTVSSPLHF
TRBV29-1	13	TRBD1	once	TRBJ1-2	TGCAGCGCAGGGGACAGTTCTAACTATGGCTACACCTTC	CSAGDSSNYGYTF
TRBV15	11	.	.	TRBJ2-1	TGTGCCACCAGCAGAGGCAATGAGCAGTTCTTC	CATSRGNEQFF
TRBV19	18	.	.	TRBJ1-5	TGTGCCAGTAGTACCCGGACCGCTCAAATCGGTAGCAATCAGCCCCAGCATTTT	CASSTRTAQIGSNQPQHF
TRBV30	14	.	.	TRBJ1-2	TGTGCCTGGAGTGTATGGACAGTCCTTTATGGCTACACCTTC	CAWSVWTVLYGYTF
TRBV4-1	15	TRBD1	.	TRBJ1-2	TGCGCCAGCAGCCAAACTTGGGACAGGACGAGCGGCTACACCTTC	CASSQTWDRTSGYTF
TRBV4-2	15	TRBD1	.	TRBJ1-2	TGTGCCAGCAGCCAAGTTTCTCAGGGGGCGCGGGGCTACACCTTC	CASSQVSQGARGYTF
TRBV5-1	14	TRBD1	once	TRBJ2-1	TGCGCCAGCAGCTTGGGACAGGGGGCCAATGAGCAGTTCTTC	CASSLGQGANEQFF
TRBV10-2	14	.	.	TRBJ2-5	TGCGCCAGCAGTGACCCCAGGGTATCAGAGACCCAGTACTTC	CASSDPRVSETQYF
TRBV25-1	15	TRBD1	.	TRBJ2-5	TGTGCCACCCGATCCGGGACAGGGTACCAAGAGACCCAGTACTTC	CATRSGTGYQETQYF
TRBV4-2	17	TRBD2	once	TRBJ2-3	TGTGCCAGCAGCCAAGGTAGCGGGGGGGCTAGCACAGATACGCAGTATTTT	CASSQGSGGASTDTQYF
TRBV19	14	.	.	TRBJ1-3	TGTGCCAGTAGTGCCCCCAGTGCTGGAAACACCATATATTTT	CASSAPSAGNTIYF
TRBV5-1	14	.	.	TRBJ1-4	TGCGCCAGCAGCTTGGGCAGCGGGCGGGAAAAACTGTTTTTT	CASSLGSGREKLFF
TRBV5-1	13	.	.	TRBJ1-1	TGCGCCAGCCAGGCAGGGGAGAACACTGAAGCTTTCTTT	CASQAGENTEAFF
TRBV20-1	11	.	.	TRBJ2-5	TGCAGTGCTAGAGGGGGGGAGACCCAGTACTTC	CSARGGETQYF
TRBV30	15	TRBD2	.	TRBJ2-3	TGTGCCTGGAGGGGTTGGGGGGGAACCACAGATACGCAGTATTTT	CAWRGWGGTTDTQYF
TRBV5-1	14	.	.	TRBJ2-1	TGCGCCAGCAGCTTGATGGGGGCCCTCAATGAGCAGTTCTTC	CASSLMGALNEQFF
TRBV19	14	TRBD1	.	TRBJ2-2	TGTGCCAGTAGGCCGGGACAGGGTACCGGGGAGCTGTTTTTT	CASRPGQGTGELFF
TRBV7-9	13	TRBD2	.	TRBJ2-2	TGTGCCAGCAGCCAGGGAGGGAACGGGGAGCTGTTTTTT	CASSQGGNGELFF
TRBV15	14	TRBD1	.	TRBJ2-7	TGTGCCACCAGCAGGGACAGGGGACCCTACGAGCAGTACTTC	CATSRDRGPYEQYF
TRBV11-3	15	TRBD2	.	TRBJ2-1	TGTGCCAGCAGCCTTAGCGGGGGGGCCTTCAATGAGCAGTTCTTC	CASSLSGGAFNEQFF